The 21 T cell receptor beta chains in this list originate from one sample, sequenced in a study of blood T cell repertoires in COVID-19. Sequencing was performed with immunoSEQ multiplex PCR; in TCRdb, only in-frame clones are kept and a portion is missing. Of some 200,000 clones listed, over 75% are singletons. The sample taken for sequencing was peripheral blood. The receptor set was obtained from a man at least 80 years old with acute or convalescent COVID-19.

The chain uses TRBV28 and TRBJ1-5; the match to TRBD1 covers 8 bases. Germline trimming cut 8 bases from V and 6 bases from J; bases unmatched to any gene: 27. The CDR3 runs 20 residues. Per the germline V gene, CDR1 is MDHEN and CDR2 is SYDVKM. The CDR3 DNA sequence: TGTGCCAGCGGGTCCCCTAGGGATAAGGTATCAGGACAGGGCGGTCAGCCCCAGCATTTT. This sequence encodes CASGSPRDKVSGQGGQPQHF.

The V gene is TRBV5-1, the J gene TRBJ1-1; D might be TRBD1 (6 bases). The germline gives CDR1 SGHRS, CDR2 YFSETQ. The V gene lost 3 bases and the J gene lost 1 base, with 10 bases spanning the gap. This CDR3 has 14 amino acids. The CDR3 region is CASSWGGTNTEAFF. CDR3 DNA: TGCGCCAGCAGCTGGGGGGGCACGAACACTGAAGCTTTCTTT.

V usage is TRBV30 and J usage is TRBJ2-3; weak D call: TRBD2 (6 bases). CDR3 length: 16 residues. Germline V lookup: CDR1 GTSNPN, CDR2 SVGIG (reference sequence). V dropped 6 bases and J dropped 0 bases, with 19 bases sitting between them. The DNA of the CDR3 is TGTGCCTGCGACCACCTTCTAGCGTATAGCACAGATACGCAGTATTTT. Protein product: CACDHLLAYSTDTQYF.

The chain couples TRBV30 to TRBJ1-6; D is uncertain. CDR3 length equals 12 residues. V was trimmed by 3 bases and J by 9 bases, leaving 9 bases between them. The germline V gene encodes CDR1 GTSNPN and CDR2 SVGIG (reference sequence). CDR3 in amino acids: CAWSLEGSPLHF. The CDR3 DNA reads as TGTGCCTGGAGCCTCGAGGGTTCACCCCTCCACTTT. Full variable domain (outside the CDR3, taken from reference TRBV30 and TRBJ1-6): SQTIHQWPATLVQPVGSPLSLECTVEGTSNPNLYWYRQAAGRGLQLLFYSVGIGQISSEVPQNLSASRPQDRQFILSSKKLLLSDSGFYLCAWSLEGSPLHFGNGTRLTVT.

The V and J genes are TRBV30 and TRBJ1-4; TRBD1 matches 8 bases. This CDR3 comprises 13 residues. Per the germline V gene, CDR1 is GTSNPN and CDR2 is SVGIG (reference sequence). Trimming took 4 bases from V and 5 from J; bases not matched to a gene: 3. Here the CDR3 DNA reads TGTGCCTGGACCAGGGACAGGAATGAAAAACTGTTTTTT. Translated, it gives CAWTRDRNEKLFF. Variable domain in full (rest from reference TRBV30 and TRBJ1-4): SQTIHQWPATLVQPVGSPLSLECTVEGTSNPNLYWYRQAAGRGLQLLFYSVGIGQISSEVPQNLSASRPQDRQFILSSKKLLLSDSGFYLCAWTRDRNEKLFFGSGTQLSVL.

The chain combines TRBV5-1 with TRBJ1-1; the match to TRBD1 covers 8 bases. V lost 4 bases, J lost 3 bases, and 8 bases stayed unmatched. CDR3 size: 15 residues. CDR1 and CDR2 from the germline V gene are SGHRS and YFSETQ. The chain's CDR3 is CASSPRGDRYTEAFF. The DNA for the CDR3 is TGCGCCAGCAGCCCCCGTGGGGACAGGTACACTGAAGCTTTCTTT.

This chain uses TRBV5-1 with TRBJ2-1; tentatively, D is TRBD1 (6 bases). This CDR3 contains 13 residues. Looked up from germline, CDR1 is SGHRS and CDR2 is YFSETQ. Trimming took off 0 bases at V and 8 bases at J, with 9 bases between the two ends. DNA of the CDR3: TGCGCCAGCAGCTTGGACAGGGCCCATGAGCAGTTCTTC. It is translated as CASSLDRAHEQFF.

V is TRBV6-1 and J is TRBJ1-6, with a tentative D call TRBD1 (5 bases). Trimming removed 4 bases from V and 4 bases from J, with 14 bases in between. The CDR3 contains 16 residues. Germline V gene sequence: CDR1 MNHNS, CDR2 SASEGT. CDR3 loop: CASSGAGRGYNSPLHF. Written as DNA, the CDR3 is TGTGCCAGCAGTGGAGCGGGAAGGGGTTATAATTCACCCCTCCACTTT.

This chain joins TRBV28 and TRBJ2-7; 9 nucleotides agree with TRBD1. The J segment lost 6 bases and the V segment lost 5 bases, leaving 14 bases of the junction unmatched. Germline lookup yields CDR1 MDHEN and CDR2 SYDVKM. CDR3 length: 16 residues. For the CDR3, the DNA is TGTGCCAGCAGTCCTCCTCCGGGACAGGGATTTGGCGAGCAGTACTTC. It translates to CASSPPPGQGFGEQYF. Looking up the rest from reference TRBV28 and TRBJ2-7 gives the full variable domain: DVKVTQSSRYLVKRTGEKVFLECVQDMDHENMFWYRQDPGLGLRLIYFSYDVKMKEKGDIPEGYSVSREKKERFSLILESASTNQTSMYLCASSPPPGQGFGEQYFGPGTRLTVT.

J is TRBJ1-4 and V is TRBV19, with D tentatively TRBD1 (5 bases). The CDR3 consists of 15 residues. Deletions cut 6 bases from V and 2 bases from J, with 13 bases between. The germline V gene encodes CDR1 LNHDA and CDR2 SQIVND (reference sequence). This CDR3 is CASSETAWTNEKLFF. The CDR3 DNA is TGTGCCAGTAGCGAGACAGCTTGGACTAATGAAAAACTGTTTTTT.

This chain joins TRBV19 and TRBJ2-3; 13 nucleotides match TRBD2. The V and J ends lost 4 bases and 4 bases, in that order; junction bases with no gene match: 2. This CDR3 is 15 amino acids long. CDR1 and CDR2 (germline): LNHDA, SQIVND (reference sequence). The CDR3 coding sequence is TGTGCCAGTAGTAGGACTAGCGGGAGCCCAGATACGCAGTATTTT. This codes for CASSRTSGSPDTQYF.

The gene calls are TRBV20-1 and TRBJ2-1, with 12 bases lining up with TRBD2. Germline V gene data show CDR1 as DFQATT and CDR2 as SNEGSKA (reference sequence). V shed 3 bases and J 1 base; nucleotides not matched to a gene: 1. The CDR3 extends over 15 amino acids. The CDR3 protein is CSASLAGGSYNEQFF. CDR3 DNA sequence: TGCAGTGCTAGTCTAGCGGGAGGGTCCTACAATGAGCAGTTCTTC.

V is TRBV5-1 and J is TRBJ2-3; 10 bases fit TRBD2. Germline lookup yields CDR1 SGHRS and CDR2 YFSETQ. The CDR3 spans 16 residues. J gave up 4 bases and V 5 bases, and 10 bases lay outside the gene matches. The CDR3 coding sequence is TGCGCCAGCAGACAGGAAGCGGGAGGGCACGCAGATACGCAGTATTTT. This gives the protein CASRQEAGGHADTQYF.

The V gene is TRBV28, the J gene TRBJ2-3; 10 bases are a match to TRBD2. J lost 2 bases, V lost 8 bases, and 4 bases had no gene match. The CDR3 is 14 residues long. CDR1 is MDHEN and CDR2 is SYDVKM in the germline V gene. Here the CDR3 reads CASLAGAITDTQYF. Here the CDR3 DNA reads TGTGCCAGCCTAGCGGGAGCTATCACAGATACGCAGTATTTT.

V and J are TRBV6-5 and TRBJ2-7; 9 bases are shared with TRBD1. Per the germline V gene, CDR1 is MNHEY and CDR2 is SVGAGI. The CDR3 spans 15 residues. Trimming at V came to 2 bases and at J to 0 bases, leaving 2 bases not matched to a gene. Written as DNA, the CDR3 is TGTGCCAGCAGTTACCAGACAGGGGGCTCCTACGAGCAGTACTTC. It codes for CASSYQTGGSYEQYF.

This clone was observed a handful of times. The CDR3 here is CATLGGWNTEAFF. Written as DNA, the CDR3 is TGTGCCACCCTCGGAGGGTGGAACACTGAAGCTTTCTTT. V gene TRBV19 combines with J gene TRBJ1-1; D is ambiguous. CDR3 length: 13 residues. The V end lost 10 bases, the J end lost 1 base, and 13 bases lay between the germline ends. CDR1 is LNHDA and CDR2 is SQIVND in the germline V gene (reference sequence).

This rearrangement joins TRBV28 to TRBJ1-1, with D unclear. Per germline, CDR1 MDHEN and CDR2 SYDVKM. CDR3 size: 14 residues. Trimming removed 6 bases from V and 0 bases from J, with 11 bases in between. This chain's CDR3 is CASSLQRLNTEAFF. The CDR3 bases are TGTGCCAGCAGCCTCCAGCGGTTGAACACTGAAGCTTTCTTT.

The chain links TRBV3-1 (or the pseudogene TRBV3-2) to TRBJ2-7; 9 positions agree with TRBD1. Trimming cost V 6 bases and J 3 bases; bases outside gene matches: 12. The germline gives CDR1 LGHDT, CDR2 YNNKEL (reference sequence). This CDR3 region has 16 residues. CDR3 protein: CASSPYRTGVYYEQYF. As DNA, the CDR3 is TGTGCCAGCAGTCCTTACCGGACAGGGGTCTACTACGAGCAGTACTTC.

V usage is TRBV12-3 or TRBV12-4 and J usage is TRBJ1-3; 7 bases are shared with TRBD1. Trimming took 10 bases from V and 0 from J; bases not matched to a gene: 3. This CDR3 comprises 13 residues. The CDR3 DNA reads as TGTGCCACTCGGACAGGCTCTGGAAACACCATATATTTT. It yields the protein CATRTGSGNTIYF.

The chain employs TRBV6-2 or TRBV6-3 and TRBJ2-7; 11 nucleotides align to TRBD2. With 4 bases clipped from V and 4 bases from J, the junction kept 12 bases outside the gene matches. The germline gives CDR1 MNHEY, CDR2 SVGEGT. The CDR3 is made up of 17 amino acids. The CDR3 reads CASSSPGLADSMYEQYV. CDR3 coding DNA: TGTGCCAGCAGTTCCCCGGGACTAGCGGATTCCATGTACGAGCAGTACGTC.

This clone appeared once. The V gene is TRBV7-2, the J gene TRBJ2-3, with 7 nucleotides matching TRBD2. Germline V gives CDR1 SGHTA, CDR2 FQGNSA. V dropped 0 bases and J dropped 5; count of bases not matched to a gene: 11. This CDR3 is built from 17 residues. The DNA for the CDR3 is TGTGCCAGCAGCTTAGCGCGCATGACTAGCCGGAGAGATACGCAGTATTTT. Protein sequence: CASSLARMTSRRDTQYF.